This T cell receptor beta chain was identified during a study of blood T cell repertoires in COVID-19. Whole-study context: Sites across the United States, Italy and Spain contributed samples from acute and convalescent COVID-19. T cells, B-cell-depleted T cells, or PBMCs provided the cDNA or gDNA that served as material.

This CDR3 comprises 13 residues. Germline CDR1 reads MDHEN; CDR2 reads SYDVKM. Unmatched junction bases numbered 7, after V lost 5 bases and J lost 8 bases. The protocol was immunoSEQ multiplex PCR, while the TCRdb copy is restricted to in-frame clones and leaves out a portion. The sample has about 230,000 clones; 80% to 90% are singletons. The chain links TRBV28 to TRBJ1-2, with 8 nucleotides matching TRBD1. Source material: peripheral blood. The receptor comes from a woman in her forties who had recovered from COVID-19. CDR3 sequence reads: CASSTQGVGGYTF. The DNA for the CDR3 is TGTGCCAGCAGTACACAGGGGGTGGGAGGCTACACCTTC.